This entry concerns a single T cell receptor beta chain. Germline values: CDR1 MGHDK, CDR2 SYGVNS. Trimming left V 3 bases short and J 8 bases short, with 16 bases between. This CDR3 is built from 14 residues. The data originate from a study of cytotoxic CD8 clonotypes in ibrutinib-treated CLL. About 2 micrograms of genomic DNA came from cryopreserved PBMCs for TCR beta libraries. The protocol was immunoSEQ multiplex PCR, while the TCRdb copy is restricted to in-frame clones and leaves out a portion. Of about 160,000 clones listed, approximately 77% are singletons. The material was PBMCs, obtained after 12 months of ibrutinib treatment. This sequence originates from a human donor with chronic lymphocytic leukemia. This sequence joins TRBV25-1 and TRBJ1-1; D unresolved. The CDR3 DNA follows: TGTGCCAGCAGTGAGGCAGCCGACGGCGGGGAAGCTTTCTTT. Translation gives CASSEAADGGEAFF.